These T cell receptor beta chains were read from a single sample in a study of cytomegalovirus exposure and HLA in healthy donors. Assay: immunoSEQ multiplex PCR; the TCRdb copy retains only in-frame clones and omits some. Of 150,000 to 200,000 clones in the sample, about 82% are singletons; the top ten hold over 1.3%. The sequencing input was PBMCs. The receptors derive from a woman younger than 35 in good health and CMV-seronegative. CDR3s include the opening cysteine and the closing phenylalanine or tryptophan. Each record gives: V gene, J gene, D gene, CDR3 protein, CDR3 DNA. The D gene is left open where the match is weak.

>TRBV6-6|TRBJ1-1|.
CASSYSLSGDTEAFF
TGTGCCAGCAGTTACTCCCTCTCAGGGGACACTGAAGCTTTCTTT
>TRBV9|TRBJ1-3|.
CASSVGQARRNTIYF
TGTGCCAGCAGCGTAGGGCAGGCCCGTCGGAACACCATATATTTT
>TRBV11-3|TRBJ2-7|TRBD2
CASSLESGTSGGTINYEQYF
TGTGCCAGCAGCTTAGAATCCGGGACTAGCGGGGGGACGATCAACTACGAGCAGTACTTC
>TRBV27|TRBJ1-4|.
CASSGGAGLANEKLFF
TGTGCCAGCAGTGGGGGGGCCGGGCTGGCTAATGAAAAACTGTTTTTT
>TRBV5-1|TRBJ2-1|TRBD1
CASSSQGGTGAQFF
TGCGCCAGCAGCTCCCAGGGCGGGACAGGGGCGCAGTTCTTC
>TRBV19|TRBJ1-4|.
CASSIAGDTNEKLFF
TGTGCCAGTAGTATAGCAGGGGATACGAATGAAAAACTGTTTTTT
>TRBV10-1|TRBJ2-1|TRBD2
CASSEGGRGSYNEQFF
TGCGCCAGCAGTGAAGGCGGGAGAGGCTCCTACAATGAGCAGTTCTTC
>TRBV2|TRBJ1-2|TRBD1
CASSVGGGQGAGYTF
TGTGCCAGCAGTGTAGGCGGGGGACAGGGAGCTGGCTACACCTTC
>TRBV6-5|TRBJ2-7|TRBD2
CASRGLDSYEQYF
TGTGCCAGCAGGGGACTAGATTCCTACGAGCAGTACTTC
>TRBV2|TRBJ1-1|TRBD1
CASHSSGTGPTEAFF
TGTGCCAGCCACTCATCCGGGACAGGGCCCACTGAAGCTTTCTTT
>TRBV19|TRBJ2-7|.
CASSIGGTAYEQYF
TGTGCCAGTAGTATCGGAGGGACAGCCTACGAGCAGTACTTC
>TRBV7-7|TRBJ2-5|TRBD2
CASSVTSGGALGYETQYF
TGTGCCAGCAGCGTGACTAGCGGGGGGGCGCTGGGTTATGAGACCCAGTACTTC
>TRBV6-5|TRBJ1-2|.
CASRAGHGYTF
TGTGCCAGCAGGGCAGGGCATGGCTACACCTTC
>TRBV5-1|TRBJ2-2|TRBD2
CASSLGLADPFGTGELFF
TGCGCCAGCAGCTTGGGACTAGCGGATCCCTTCGGCACCGGGGAGCTGTTTTTT
>TRBV5-5|TRBJ1-2|.
CASSLAVQGIGGYTF
TGTGCCAGCAGTCTAGCCGTACAGGGAATTGGGGGCTACACCTTC
>TRBV6-1|TRBJ2-4|.
CASSDSTVGKNIQYF
TGTGCCAGCAGTGACTCCACAGTAGGCAAAAACATTCAGTACTTC
>TRBV30|TRBJ2-3|TRBD1
CAWSGEDRGTQYF
TGTGCCTGGAGTGGGGAGGACAGGGGAACGCAGTATTTT
>TRBV4-1|TRBJ2-2|.
CASSRSGDPNTGELFF
TGCGCCAGCAGTCGTTCAGGGGATCCGAACACCGGGGAGCTGTTTTTT
>TRBV5-4|TRBJ2-1|.
CASRLEEWSEQFF
TGTGCCAGCAGGCTGGAGGAGTGGAGTGAGCAGTTCTTC
>TRBV7-8|TRBJ2-3|TRBD2
CASSLYPRGGSTDTQYF
TGTGCCAGCAGCTTATATCCGCGGGGGGGGAGCACAGATACGCAGTATTTT
>TRBV4-1|TRBJ2-5|TRBD2
CASSPLAGRQETQYF
TGCGCCAGCAGCCCACTAGCGGGCCGCCAAGAGACCCAGTACTTC
>TRBV4-1|TRBJ1-2|.
CASSQGQRPFYGYTF
TGCGCCAGCAGCCAAGGACAGCGCCCTTTCTATGGCTACACCTTC
>TRBV6-1|TRBJ1-1|.
CASSGPQRLYEEAEAFF
TGTGCCAGCAGTGGGCCCCAGCGCTTGTATGAAGAAGCTGAAGCTTTCTTT
>TRBV10-2|TRBJ2-1|.
CASSELAYNEQFF
TGCGCCAGCAGTGAGTTAGCATACAATGAGCAGTTCTTC
>TRBV12-1|TRBJ1-1|.
CASSLRTGEAFF
TGTGCCAGCAGCTTGAGGACAGGAGAAGCTTTCTTT
>TRBV6-1|TRBJ2-5|TRBD2
CASSEALAGEETQYF
TGTGCCAGCAGTGAAGCGCTAGCGGGGGAAGAGACCCAGTACTTC
>TRBV5-5|TRBJ1-3|.
CASTETTGNTIYF
TGTGCCAGCACGGAGACCACTGGAAACACCATATATTTT
>TRBV5-8|TRBJ1-5|.
CASSLAVRGGWSNQPQHF
TGTGCCAGCAGCTTGGCAGTGCGGGGGGGCTGGAGCAATCAGCCCCAGCATTTT
>TRBV7-9|TRBJ2-1|TRBD2
CASSLAWRRGDTYNEQFF
TGTGCCAGCAGCTTAGCGTGGCGGCGGGGGGACACCTACAATGAGCAGTTCTTC
>TRBV1|TRBJ2-1|.
CTSSQDKHEQFF
TGCACCAGCAGCCAAGACAAGCATGAGCAGTTCTTC
>TRBV6-5|TRBJ1-1|.
CASRPNTMNTEAFF
TGTGCCAGCAGACCGAACACCATGAACACTGAAGCTTTCTTT
>TRBV10-3|TRBJ2-1|TRBD1
CAISEPRDRYNEQFF
TGTGCCATCAGTGAGCCGAGGGACAGGTACAATGAGCAGTTCTTC
>TRBV10-3|TRBJ2-1|.
CAISDSDSLSYNEQFF
TGTGCCATCAGTGATTCGGACAGCCTCTCCTACAATGAGCAGTTCTTC
>TRBV4-2|TRBJ1-1|.
CASSPLGVGTEAFF
TGTGCCAGCAGCCCCCTCGGGGTGGGAACTGAAGCTTTCTTT
>TRBV29-1|TRBJ2-5|.
CSVPLGGETQYF
TGCAGCGTTCCCCTGGGGGGAGAGACCCAGTACTTC